This TCR beta chain emerged from a study of shared clonotypes between healthy human individuals. Sequenced by immunoSEQ multiplex PCR; TCRdb stores in-frame clones only, minus some. This sample has about 2.1 million clones; about 92% occur once, and the top ten carry approximately 1.7%. Terminally differentiated effector memory CD45RA+ cells were left out of the naive CD8 fraction, which was CD45RO-negative and positively selected for CCR7. The CDR3 totals 14 residues. Trimming removed 5 bases from V and 0 bases from J, with 11 bases in between. The V gene's germline CDR1 is SGHVS and CDR2 FNYEAQ. Sequencing was carried out using naive CD8+ T cells from PBMCs. The source of this sequence is a man aged 18 to 35 in good health. Some clones in this sample may be carry-over from other donors' samples. This chain connects TRBV7-6 to TRBJ2-7; possible D gene TRBD1, 5 bases. CDR3 nucleotide sequence: TGTGCCAGCAGCGAAGCCAGGGCCTCCTACGAGCAGTACTTC. Translated: CASSEARASYEQYF.